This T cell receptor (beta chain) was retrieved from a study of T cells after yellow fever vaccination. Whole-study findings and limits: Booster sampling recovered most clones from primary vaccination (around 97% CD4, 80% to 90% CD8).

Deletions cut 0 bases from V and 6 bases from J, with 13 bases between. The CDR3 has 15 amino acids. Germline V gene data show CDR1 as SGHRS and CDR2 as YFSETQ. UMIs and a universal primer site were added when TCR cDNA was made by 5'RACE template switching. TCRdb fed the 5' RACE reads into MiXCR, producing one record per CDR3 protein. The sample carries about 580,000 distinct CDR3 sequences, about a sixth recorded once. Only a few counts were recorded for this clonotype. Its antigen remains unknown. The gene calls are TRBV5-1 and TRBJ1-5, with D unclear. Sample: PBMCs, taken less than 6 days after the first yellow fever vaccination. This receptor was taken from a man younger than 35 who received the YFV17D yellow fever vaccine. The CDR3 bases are TGCGCCAGCAGCTTGGGTTCAGGCGGGGTTCAGCCCCAGCATTTT. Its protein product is CASSLGSGGVQPQHF.